What follows describes a single TCR beta chain. Other DNA sequences in the sample encode the same CDR3. The record originates from a study of blood T cell repertoires in COVID-19. Overall study context: Whether acute or convalescent, the COVID-19 samples came from the United States, Italy and Spain. From T cells, B-cell-depleted T cells, or PBMCs came the material, which was cDNA or gDNA.

CDR3 length: 13 amino acids. The germline V gene has CDR1 KGHSH and CDR2 LQKENI. Between the trimmed V and J ends, which lost 0 bases and 4 bases, there was a span of 7 bases. In the authors' methods: Nucleated cell number was recorded as an estimate derived from reference gene primer amplification. Libraries were prepared by immunoSEQ multiplex PCR; TCRdb keeps only in-frame clonotypes and omits some of them. Clone size and the V and J calls come from that table; the DNA yielded D and trimming. The sample carries just over 650,000 clones, approximately 90% recorded once. The sequenced sample consisted of peripheral blood. V and J are TRBV18 and TRBJ2-7, with a weak D call TRBD2 (5 bases). The receptor was isolated from a woman between 18 and 29 years old with acute or convalescent COVID-19. The CDR3 spells CASSPPGSYEQYF. The CDR3 region has the DNA TGTGCCAGCTCACCACCAGGGAGTTACGAGCAGTACTTC.